This T cell receptor beta chain was recorded in a study of technical replicates of blood from several donors. The CDR3 is 18 amino acids. Germline V gene lookup returns CDR1 SGHNT and CDR2 YENEEA. With V trimmed by 0 bases and J by 4 bases, 10 bases remained unmatched. Using immunoSEQ multiplex PCR, the repertoire was profiled, and TCRdb retains in-frame clones only, with some absent. This repertoire shows 75,000 to 100,000 clones, roughly 94% found once; its top ten account for 0.38%. This receptor was obtained from a human donor in good health. The chain couples TRBV11-3 to TRBJ2-2; TRBD2 aligns across 8 bases. Sequenced material: T cells isolated from PBMCs. CDR3 nucleotide sequence: TGTGCCAGCAGCTTAGATCAGGAGCGGGAGTATGGCACCGGGGAGCTGTTTTTT. Protein sequence: CASSLDQEREYGTGELFF.